This TCR beta chain was recovered during a study of cytomegalovirus exposure and HLA in healthy donors. General observations from the study: Roughly even sequencing depth across donors was the assumption behind the presence/absence analyses. In vitro experiments confirmed that three CMV-associated chains were specific for CMV antigens.

For this clone: Its antigen remains unidentified.

PCR used 60 Vbeta primers and 13 Jbeta primers. Measured with immunoSEQ multiplex PCR; TCRdb has only the in-frame clones, and not every one. In total, the table holds more than 45,000 clones. CDR1 SQVTM and CDR2 ANQGSEA come from the germline V gene. V was clipped by 4 bases and J by 1 base; unmatched bases: 0. The CDR3 length is 12 residues. The TCR sequence derives from a woman in her forties in good health and CMV-seronegative. The V gene is TRBV29-1, the J gene TRBJ2-5; TRBD1 aligns across 7 bases. Sequencing used PBMCs. The CDR3 sequence is CSVAGGQETQYF. Here the CDR3 DNA reads TGCAGCGTTGCAGGGGGCCAAGAGACCCAGTACTTC.